This passage covers 23 T cell receptor beta chains from one sample sequenced in a study of cytomegalovirus exposure and HLA in healthy donors. The PCR had 60 Vbeta and 13 Jbeta primers. Libraries were prepared by immunoSEQ multiplex PCR; TCRdb keeps only in-frame clonotypes and omits some of them. The sample holds about 140,000 clones, less than 85% seen once. Input material: PBMCs. Receptors were obtained from a man between 40 and 49 years old in good health and CMV-seronegative.

For the CDR3, the DNA is TGCAGCGTTTTGGACAGATCCTCCTACGAGCAGTACTTC. Translating gives CSVLDRSSYEQYF. The chain uses TRBV29-1 and TRBJ2-7; perhaps TRBD1 as D (6 bases). The germline V gene has CDR1 SQVTM and CDR2 ANQGSEA. This CDR3 has 13 residues. V was shortened by 5 bases and J by 0 bases, with 11 bases between the two germline ends.

This clone was observed a handful of times. The V call is TRBV29-1, the J call TRBJ2-7; D not certain. CDR3 length: 15 amino acids. Germline V CDR1 and CDR2: SQVTM, ANQGSEA. V dropped 0 bases and J dropped 2 bases, with 14 bases sitting between them. CDR3 protein: CSVEERQKKPYEQYF. CDR3 coding DNA: TGCAGCGTTGAAGAGCGGCAGAAAAAGCCCTACGAGCAGTACTTC.

The J gene is TRBJ2-7, the V gene TRBV5-6; 7 bases are a match to TRBD1. The CDR3 sequence is 15 residues long. Germline V gene sequence: CDR1 SGHDT, CDR2 YYEEEE. The J segment lost 1 base and the V segment lost 4 bases, leaving 8 bases of the junction unmatched. The DNA for the CDR3 is TGTGCCAGCAGCCCCGACAGGGTATGGTCCTACGAGCAGTACTTC. It codes for CASSPDRVWSYEQYF.

The CDR3 here is CASSSPLAARPTDTQYF. The CDR3 DNA reads TGTGCCAGCAGCTCACCTCTAGCGGCCAGACCCACAGATACGCAGTATTTT. V gene TRBV7-8 combines with J gene TRBJ2-3; TRBD2 agrees at 7 bases. The CDR3 contains 17 residues. With 4 bases clipped from V and 2 bases from J, the junction kept 12 bases outside the gene matches. Germline V gene sequence: CDR1 SGHVS, CDR2 FQNEAQ.

The sample holds one count of this clone. The chain carries TRBV6-5 and TRBJ2-5, with D perhaps TRBD1 (5 bases). The CDR3 has 14 residues. In germline, CDR1 is MNHEY, CDR2 SVGAGI. V was trimmed by 2 bases and J by 0 bases, leaving 7 bases between them. The CDR3 is CASSYGQNQETQYF. CDR3 nucleotide sequence: TGTGCCAGCAGTTACGGACAAAACCAAGAGACCCAGTACTTC.

V and J are TRBV7-2 and TRBJ2-7; unclear D gene. Germline V gives CDR1 SGHTA, CDR2 FQGNSA. V was cut by 2 bases and J by 3 bases, with 8 bases left in between. This CDR3 spans 13 amino acids. This CDR3 is CASSLSQDYEQYF. CDR3 sequence (DNA): TGTGCCAGCAGCTTATCCCAGGACTACGAGCAGTACTTC.

This clone is a singleton in its sample. The chain joins TRBV6-5 to TRBJ1-6, with a possible D match to TRBD1 (6 bases). Trimming removed 5 bases from V and 10 bases from J, with 18 bases in between. Germline loops: CDR1 MNHEY, CDR2 SVGAGI. CDR3 size: 15 residues. Here the CDR3 reads CASSPNRAVESPLHF. CDR3 DNA: TGTGCCAGCAGTCCAAACAGGGCGGTGGAGTCACCCCTCCACTTT.

The CDR3 DNA is TGTGCCAGCAGCTGGGACAGGAGCTCTGGAAACACCATATATTTT. This gives the protein CASSWDRSSGNTIYF. The chain carries TRBV5-4 and TRBJ1-3; 8 bases align to TRBD1. The junction had 2 bases not matched to a gene; V was cut back by 3 bases and J by 0 bases. The CDR3 totals 15 residues. The germline V gene has CDR1 SGHNT and CDR2 YYREEE (reference sequence).

The gene calls are TRBV18 and TRBJ2-7, with D perhaps TRBD1 (5 bases). This CDR3 has 14 residues. CDR1 is KGHSH, CDR2 LQKENI, per germline. V lost 3 bases to trimming and J lost 2 bases, with 11 bases between them. The CDR3 nucleotides read TGTGCCAGCTCACCCGCCCAAGGGGCCTACGAGCAGTACTTC. It specifies CASSPAQGAYEQYF. Full variable domain (outside the CDR3, taken from reference TRBV18 and TRBJ2-7): NAGVMQNPRHLVRRRGQEARLRCSPMKGHSHVYWYRQLPEEGLKFMVYLQKENIIDESGMPKERFSAEFPKEGPSILRIQQVVRGDSAAYFCASSPAQGAYEQYFGPGTRLTVT.

This chain joins TRBV4-1 and TRBJ2-7, with 9 bases lining up with TRBD2. Germline assignment: CDR1 MGHRA and CDR2 YSYEKL. The V segment lost 0 bases and the J segment 6 bases; nucleotides outside the gene matches: 6. This CDR3 spans 15 amino acids. CDR3 loop: CASSQDGLAGPEQYF. In DNA, the CDR3 is TGCGCCAGCAGCCAAGATGGGCTAGCGGGACCCGAGCAGTACTTC.

In the case of this clone: The sample carries other DNA sequences with the same CDR3. The DNA of the CDR3 is TGTGCCAGCAGCTTATGGCGGGGGGAGGGGGGGCAGTACTTC. It specifies CASSLWRGEGGQYF. V gene TRBV11-2 combines with J gene TRBJ2-7; 8 bases are a match to TRBD2. Germline-derived CDR1 and CDR2 are SGHAT and FQNNGV. The length of the CDR3 is 14 residues. V lost 2 bases, J lost 9 bases, and 9 bases stayed unmatched.

The chain has TRBV4-3 and TRBJ2-1; no reliable D call. The V end lost 0 bases, the J end lost 0 bases, and 9 bases lay between the germline ends. The CDR3 is 16 residues long. Germline V gene lookup returns CDR1 LGHNA and CDR2 YSLEER. The CDR3 sequence is CASSQDSTDSYNEQFF. The CDR3 DNA follows: TGCGCCAGCAGCCAAGATTCGACTGACTCCTACAATGAGCAGTTCTTC.

The chain is built from TRBV5-6 and TRBJ1-2; D is perhaps TRBD1 (6 bases). Per the germline V gene, CDR1 is SGHDT and CDR2 is YYEEEE. The CDR3 covers 15 residues. V was trimmed by 4 bases and J by 4 bases, leaving 17 bases between them. Here the CDR3 reads CASSAASTGPYGYTF. The DNA of the CDR3 is TGTGCCAGCAGCGCCGCCTCGACAGGCCCCTATGGCTACACCTTC.

The chain joins TRBV7-3 to TRBJ2-2; 12 nucleotides align to TRBD1. The CDR3 runs to 17 residues. CDR1 and CDR2 (germline): SGHTA, FQGTGA. J lost 7 bases, V lost 2 bases, and 8 bases had no gene match. The CDR3 is CASSLLGTGGKDGELFF. The CDR3 DNA reads TGTGCCAGCAGCTTATTGGGGACAGGGGGCAAGGACGGGGAGCTGTTTTTT. The full variable domain, rest sourced from reference TRBV7-3 and TRBJ2-2, is GAGVSQTPSNKVTEKGKYVELRCDPISGHTALYWYRQSLGQGPEFLIYFQGTGAADDSGLPNDRFFAVRPEGSVSTLKIQRTERGDSAVYLCASSLLGTGGKDGELFFGEGSRLTVL.

The chain recombines TRBV28 with TRBJ2-7; possibly TRBD2 for D (5 bases). Germline V gives CDR1 MDHEN, CDR2 SYDVKM. Trimming took off 2 bases at V and 6 bases at J, with 8 bases between the two ends. The CDR3 covers 12 residues. The CDR3 sequence: CASSLGETEQYF. CDR3 in DNA: TGTGCCAGCAGTTTAGGGGAGACCGAGCAGTACTTC.

The chain combines TRBV10-1 with TRBJ2-7, with TRBD1 matching 9 bases. CDR3 length: 18 amino acids. CDR1 is WNHNN and CDR2 is SYGVQD in the germline V gene (reference sequence). Unmatched junction bases numbered 16, after V lost 4 bases and J lost 3 bases. The CDR3 protein is CASSAPGDRGFTRYEQYF. In nucleotides, the CDR3 is TGCGCCAGCAGTGCTCCTGGTGACAGGGGGTTTACTCGCTACGAGCAGTACTTC.

This chain connects TRBV7-9 to TRBJ2-7; 7 bases align to TRBD1. This CDR3 region has 14 residues. The V and J ends lost 4 bases and 0 bases, in that order; junction bases with no gene match: 3. The germline V gene has CDR1 SEHNR and CDR2 FQNEAQ (reference sequence). CDR3: CASSSDRSSYEQYF. Written as DNA, the CDR3 is TGTGCCAGCAGCTCGGACAGGAGCTCCTACGAGCAGTACTTC.

This sequence joins TRBV5-4 and TRBJ1-3; tentatively, D is TRBD1 (5 bases). The CDR3 is made up of 15 amino acids. Germline-derived CDR1 and CDR2 are SGHNT and YYREEE (reference sequence). Trimming pared 1 base from V and 4 bases from J, leaving 12 bases between. CDR3 nucleotides: TGTGCCAGCAGCTTGCGGGGGGTCTCGGGAAACACCATATATTTT. Protein product: CASSLRGVSGNTIYF. The variable domain in full, with the rest retrieved from reference TRBV5-4 and TRBJ1-3, is ETGVTQSPTHLIKTRGQQVTLRCSSQSGHNTVSWYQQALGQGPQFIFQYYREEENGRGNFPPRFSGLQFPNYSSELNVNALELDDSALYLCASSLRGVSGNTIYFGEGSWLTVV.

The V and J genes are TRBV13 and TRBJ1-4; weak D call: TRBD1 (5 bases). Trimming removed 6 bases at V and 5 bases at J, with 13 bases between. CDR1 is PRHDT and CDR2 is FYEKMQ in the germline V gene (reference sequence). The CDR3 is made up of 14 amino acids. CDR3 in amino acids: CASSPERGNEKLFF. As DNA, the CDR3 is TGTGCCAGCAGTCCCGAACGGGGGAATGAAAAACTGTTTTTT.

CDR3 sequence reads: CASSEGQGVLATQYF. The CDR3 region has the DNA TGTGCCAGCAGTGAGGGACAGGGGGTATTGGCTACGCAGTATTTT. The chain links TRBV2 to TRBJ2-3; 11 bases are shared with TRBD1. The J segment lost 8 bases and the V segment lost 3 bases, leaving 7 bases of the junction unmatched. Germline V gene sequence: CDR1 SNHLY, CDR2 FYNNEI. This CDR3 region has 15 residues.

V usage is TRBV29-1 and J usage is TRBJ2-2; 8 nucleotides align to TRBD2. Germline values: CDR1 SQVTM, CDR2 ANQGSEA. The CDR3 has 14 residues. The trim removed 3 bases at V and 4 bases at J, leaving 4 bases unmatched. The CDR3 is CSVDGGGSTGELFF. DNA of the CDR3: TGCAGCGTTGACGGGGGGGGCTCCACCGGGGAGCTGTTTTTT.

The J gene is TRBJ2-5, the V gene TRBV18; no firm D call. The ends were cut back, 3 bases at V and 0 bases at J, with 8 bases in the middle. The germline V gene has CDR1 KGHSH and CDR2 LQKENI. CDR3 size: 14 residues. The DNA for the CDR3 is TGTGCCAGCTCACCCGGGTGGTACCAAGAGACCCAGTACTTC. It specifies CASSPGWYQETQYF.

V and J are TRBV19 and TRBJ2-4, with 9 nucleotides matching TRBD1. The CDR3 totals 15 residues. Germline CDR1 is LNHDA and CDR2 is SQIVND (reference sequence). V trimming: 3 bases; J trimming: 7 bases; junction bases outside the gene matches: 7. CDR3 loop: CASSIPGTGSNIQYF. CDR3 nucleotides: TGTGCCAGTAGTATCCCCGGGACAGGGAGCAACATTCAGTACTTC. Drawing the rest from reference TRBV19 and TRBJ2-4, the complete variable domain is DGGITQSPKYLFRKEGQNVTLSCEQNLNHDAMYWYRQDPGQGLRLIYYSQIVNDFQKGDIAEGYSVSREKKESFPLTVTSAQKNPTAFYLCASSIPGTGSNIQYFGAGTRLSVL.